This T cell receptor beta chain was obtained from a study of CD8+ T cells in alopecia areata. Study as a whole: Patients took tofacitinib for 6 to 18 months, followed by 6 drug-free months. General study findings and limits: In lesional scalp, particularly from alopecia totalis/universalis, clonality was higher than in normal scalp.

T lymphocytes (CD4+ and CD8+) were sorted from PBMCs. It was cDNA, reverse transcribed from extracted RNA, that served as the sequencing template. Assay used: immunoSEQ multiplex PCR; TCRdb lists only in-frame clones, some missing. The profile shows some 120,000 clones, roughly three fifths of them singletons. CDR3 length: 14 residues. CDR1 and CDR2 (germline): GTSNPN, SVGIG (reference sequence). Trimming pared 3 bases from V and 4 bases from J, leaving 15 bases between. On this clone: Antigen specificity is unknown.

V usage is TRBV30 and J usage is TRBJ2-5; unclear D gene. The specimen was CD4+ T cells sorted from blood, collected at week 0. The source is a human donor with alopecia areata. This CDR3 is CAWSATWRLETQYF. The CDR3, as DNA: TGTGCCTGGAGCGCGACATGGAGACTAGAGACCCAGTACTTC.